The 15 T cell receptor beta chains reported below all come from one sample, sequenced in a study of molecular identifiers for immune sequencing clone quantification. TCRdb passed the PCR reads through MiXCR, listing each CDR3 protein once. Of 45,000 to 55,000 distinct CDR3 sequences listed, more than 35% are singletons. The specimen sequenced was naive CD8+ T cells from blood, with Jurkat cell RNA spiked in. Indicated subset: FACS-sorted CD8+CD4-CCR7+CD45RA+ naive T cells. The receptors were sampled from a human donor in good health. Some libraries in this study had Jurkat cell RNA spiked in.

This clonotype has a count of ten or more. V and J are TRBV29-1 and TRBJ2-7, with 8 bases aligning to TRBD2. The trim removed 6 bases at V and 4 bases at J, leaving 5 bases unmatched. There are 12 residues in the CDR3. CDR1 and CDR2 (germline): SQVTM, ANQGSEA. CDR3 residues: CSVSGSSYEQYF. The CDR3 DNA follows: TGCAGCGTAAGCGGGAGTTCTTACGAGCAGTACTTC.

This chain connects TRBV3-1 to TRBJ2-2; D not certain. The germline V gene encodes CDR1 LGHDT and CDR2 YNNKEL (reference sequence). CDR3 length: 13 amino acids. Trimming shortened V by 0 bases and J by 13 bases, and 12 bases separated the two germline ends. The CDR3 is CASSQELARVLFF. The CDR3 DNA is TGTGCCAGCAGCCAAGAATTGGCTAGGGTGCTGTTTTTT.

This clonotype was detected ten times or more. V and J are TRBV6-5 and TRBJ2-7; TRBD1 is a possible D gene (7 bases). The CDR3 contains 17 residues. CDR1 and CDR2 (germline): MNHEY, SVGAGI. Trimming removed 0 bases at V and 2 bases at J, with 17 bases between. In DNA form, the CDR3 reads TGTGCCAGCAGTTACTCGAACCCAGGGGGGAGAGCCTACGAGCAGTACTTC. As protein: CASSYSNPGGRAYEQYF.

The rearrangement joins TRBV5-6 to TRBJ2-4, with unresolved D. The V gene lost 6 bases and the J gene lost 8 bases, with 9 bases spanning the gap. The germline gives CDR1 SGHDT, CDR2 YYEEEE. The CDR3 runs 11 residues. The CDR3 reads CASNFGDIQYF. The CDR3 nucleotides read TGTGCCAGCAACTTTGGGGACATTCAGTACTTC.

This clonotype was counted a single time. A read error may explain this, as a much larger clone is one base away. CDR3 coding DNA: TGCGCCAGCAGCTCCGGAGGTCTAGCCAAAAACATTCTGTACTTC. It yields the protein CASSSGGLAKNILYF. This chain links TRBV5-1 with TRBJ2-4; TRBD2 might be the D (5 bases). The CDR3 has 15 residues. CDR1 and CDR2 from the germline V gene are SGHRS and YFSETQ.

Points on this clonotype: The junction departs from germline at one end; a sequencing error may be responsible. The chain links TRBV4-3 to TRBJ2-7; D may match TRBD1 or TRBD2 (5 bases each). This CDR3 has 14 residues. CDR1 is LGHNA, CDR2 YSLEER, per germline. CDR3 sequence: CASSQGVGTYKQYF. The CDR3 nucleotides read TGCGCCAGCAGCCAAGGTGTGGGGACCTACAAGCAGTACTTC.

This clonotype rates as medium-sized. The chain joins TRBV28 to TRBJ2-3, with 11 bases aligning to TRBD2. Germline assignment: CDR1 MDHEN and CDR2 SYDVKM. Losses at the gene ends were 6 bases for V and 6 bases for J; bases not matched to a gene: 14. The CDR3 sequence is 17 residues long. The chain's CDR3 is CASSPGTSGGLSDTQYF. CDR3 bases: TGTGCCAGCAGCCCAGGGACTAGCGGTGGTTTAAGTGATACGCAGTATTTT.

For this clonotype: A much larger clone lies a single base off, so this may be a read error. The CDR3 DNA is TGTGCCAGCAGCCGCCTAGTAACCTATAGCGATCAGCCCCAGCATTTT. Encoded protein: CASSRLVTYSDQPQHF. The chain has TRBV7-8 and TRBJ1-5; D gene unclear. CDR1 and CDR2 (germline): SGHVS, FQNEAQ. This CDR3 spans 16 amino acids.

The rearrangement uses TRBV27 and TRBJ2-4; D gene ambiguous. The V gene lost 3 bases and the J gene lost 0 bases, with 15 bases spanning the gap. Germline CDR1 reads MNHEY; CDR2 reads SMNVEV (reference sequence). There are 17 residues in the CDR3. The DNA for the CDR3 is TGTGCCAGCAGTTTGTCGGGCGACGGTCTAGCCAAAAACATTCAGTACTTC. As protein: CASSLSGDGLAKNIQYF.

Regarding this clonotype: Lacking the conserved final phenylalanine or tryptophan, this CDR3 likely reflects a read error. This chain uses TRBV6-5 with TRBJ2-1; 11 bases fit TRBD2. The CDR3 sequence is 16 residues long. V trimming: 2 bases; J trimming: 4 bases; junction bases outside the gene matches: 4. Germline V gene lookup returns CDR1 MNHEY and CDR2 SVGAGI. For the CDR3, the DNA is TGTGCCAGCAGTTACCTGCGACTAGCGGGATACAATGAGCAGTTCATC. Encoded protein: CASSYLRLAGYNEQFI.

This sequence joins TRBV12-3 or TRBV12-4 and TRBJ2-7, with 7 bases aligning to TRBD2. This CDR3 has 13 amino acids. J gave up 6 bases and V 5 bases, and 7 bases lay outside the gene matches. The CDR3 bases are TGTGCCAGCAGTCCCTACGGGGGGTTCGAGCAGTACTTC. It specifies CASSPYGGFEQYF.

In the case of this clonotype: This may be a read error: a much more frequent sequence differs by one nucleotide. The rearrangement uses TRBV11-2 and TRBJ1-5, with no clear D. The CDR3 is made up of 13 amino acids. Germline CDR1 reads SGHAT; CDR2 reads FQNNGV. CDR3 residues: CASSLGPGQSQHF. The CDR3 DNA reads TGTGCCAGCAGCTTAGGCCCTGGTCAGTCCCAGCATTTT.

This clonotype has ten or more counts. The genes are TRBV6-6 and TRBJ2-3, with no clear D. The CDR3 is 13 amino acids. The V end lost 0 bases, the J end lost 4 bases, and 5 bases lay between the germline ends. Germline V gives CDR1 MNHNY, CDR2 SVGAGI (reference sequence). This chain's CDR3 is CASSYSKPDTQYF. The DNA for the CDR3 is TGTGCCAGCAGTTACTCGAAGCCAGATACGCAGTATTTT.

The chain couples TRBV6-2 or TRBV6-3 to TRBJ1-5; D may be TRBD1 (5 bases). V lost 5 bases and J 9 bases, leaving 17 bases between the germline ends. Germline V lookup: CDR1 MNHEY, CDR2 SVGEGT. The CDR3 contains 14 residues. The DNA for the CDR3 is TGTGCCAGCAGTGGGCAGGGTTTAAGGCTGCCCCAGCATTTT. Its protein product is CASSGQGLRLPQHF.

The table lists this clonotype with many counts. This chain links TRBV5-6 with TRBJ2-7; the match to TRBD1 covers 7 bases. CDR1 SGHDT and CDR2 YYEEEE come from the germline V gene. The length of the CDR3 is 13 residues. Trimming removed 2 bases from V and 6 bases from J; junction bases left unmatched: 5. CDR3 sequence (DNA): TGTGCCAGCAGCTTTCGAACAGGGGTCGAGCAGTACTTC. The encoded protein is CASSFRTGVEQYF.